This T cell receptor beta chain was documented in a study of blood T cell repertoires in COVID-19. Across the whole study: Sources were T cells, B-cell-depleted T cells, or PBMCs; the material itself was cDNA or gDNA.

Here immunoSEQ multiplex PCR was the method, and the copy in TCRdb shows in-frame clones only, minus some. The data show about 180,000 clones, with 82% seen just once and 15% to 20% held by the top ten. V lost 1 base to trimming and J lost 5 bases; unmatched junction nucleotides: 14. Germline CDR1 and CDR2: MNHNS and SASEGT. The CDR3 runs 18 residues. This clone has just one count. Cohorts were determined from participant-reported clinical history. This chain joins TRBV6-1 and TRBJ2-5, with TRBD2 identical over 9 bases. The sequence derives from a man in his sixties who had recovered from COVID-19. The material sequenced was PBMCs or T cells enriched from blood (not recorded which). CDR3 residues: CASSEDWLAGVPLETQYF. The CDR3, as DNA: TGTGCCAGCAGTGAAGATTGGTTAGCGGGGGTACCATTGGAGACCCAGTACTTC.